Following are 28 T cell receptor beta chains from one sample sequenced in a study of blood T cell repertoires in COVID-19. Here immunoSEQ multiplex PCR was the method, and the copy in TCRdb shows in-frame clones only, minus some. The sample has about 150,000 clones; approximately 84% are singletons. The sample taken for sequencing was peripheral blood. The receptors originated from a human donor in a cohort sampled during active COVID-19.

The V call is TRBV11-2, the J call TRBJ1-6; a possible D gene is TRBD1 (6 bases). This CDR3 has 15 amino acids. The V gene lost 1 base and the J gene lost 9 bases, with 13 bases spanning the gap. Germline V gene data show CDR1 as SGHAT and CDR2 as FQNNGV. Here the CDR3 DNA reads TGTGCCAGCAGCTTAGCTGGGGGCCCGGGTTCACCCCTCCACTTT. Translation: CASSLAGGPGSPLHF.

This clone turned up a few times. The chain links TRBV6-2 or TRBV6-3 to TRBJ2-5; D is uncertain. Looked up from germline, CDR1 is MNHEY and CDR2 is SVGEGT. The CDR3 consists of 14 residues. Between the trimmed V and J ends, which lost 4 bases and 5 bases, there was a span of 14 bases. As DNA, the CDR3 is TGTGCCAGCAGTTCAGGTGAACCGTTGGAGACCCAGTACTTC. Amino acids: CASSSGEPLETQYF.

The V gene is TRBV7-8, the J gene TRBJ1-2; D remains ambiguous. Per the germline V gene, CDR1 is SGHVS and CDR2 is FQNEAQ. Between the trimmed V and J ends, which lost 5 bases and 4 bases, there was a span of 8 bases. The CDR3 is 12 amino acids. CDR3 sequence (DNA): TGTGCCAGCAGCCTCGATAGCTATGGCTACACCTTC. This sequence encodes CASSLDSYGYTF.

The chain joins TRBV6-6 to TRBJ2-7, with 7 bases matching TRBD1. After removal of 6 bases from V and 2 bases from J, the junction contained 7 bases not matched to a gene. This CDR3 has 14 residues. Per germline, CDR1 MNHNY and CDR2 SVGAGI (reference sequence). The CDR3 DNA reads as TGTGCCAGCAGGTTCCGGGACAGCACCTACGAGCAGTACTTC. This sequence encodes CASRFRDSTYEQYF.

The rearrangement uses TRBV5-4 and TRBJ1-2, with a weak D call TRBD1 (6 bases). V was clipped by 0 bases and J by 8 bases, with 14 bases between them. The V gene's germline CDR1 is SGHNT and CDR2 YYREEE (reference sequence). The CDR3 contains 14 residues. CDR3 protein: CASSLESGVYGYTF. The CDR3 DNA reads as TGTGCCAGCAGCTTGGAGTCAGGGGTGTACGGCTACACCTTC.

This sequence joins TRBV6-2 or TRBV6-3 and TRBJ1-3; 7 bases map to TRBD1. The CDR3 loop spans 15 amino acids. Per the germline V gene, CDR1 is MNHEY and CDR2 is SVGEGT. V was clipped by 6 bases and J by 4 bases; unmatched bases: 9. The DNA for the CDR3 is TGTGCCAGCAGCCGTCGACAGGGAACAGGAAACACCATATATTTT. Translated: CASSRRQGTGNTIYF.

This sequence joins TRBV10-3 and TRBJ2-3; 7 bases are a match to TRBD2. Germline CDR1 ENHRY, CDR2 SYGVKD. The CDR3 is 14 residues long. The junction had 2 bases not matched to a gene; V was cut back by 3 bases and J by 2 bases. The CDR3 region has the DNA TGTGCCATCAGTGAACTAGCGAACACAGATACGCAGTATTTT. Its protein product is CAISELANTDTQYF.

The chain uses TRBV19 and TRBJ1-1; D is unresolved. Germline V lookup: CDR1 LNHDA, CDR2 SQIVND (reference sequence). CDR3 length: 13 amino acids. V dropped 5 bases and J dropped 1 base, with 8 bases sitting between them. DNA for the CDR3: TGTGCCAGTAGTTATCTGGCGAACACTGAAGCTTTCTTT. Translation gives CASSYLANTEAFF.

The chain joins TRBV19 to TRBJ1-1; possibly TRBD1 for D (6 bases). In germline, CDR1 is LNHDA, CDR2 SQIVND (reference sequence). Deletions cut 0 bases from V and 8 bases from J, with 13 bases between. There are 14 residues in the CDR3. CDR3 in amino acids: CASSIDRGGGEAFF. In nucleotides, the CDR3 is TGTGCCAGTAGTATAGATCGAGGGGGGGGAGAAGCTTTCTTT.

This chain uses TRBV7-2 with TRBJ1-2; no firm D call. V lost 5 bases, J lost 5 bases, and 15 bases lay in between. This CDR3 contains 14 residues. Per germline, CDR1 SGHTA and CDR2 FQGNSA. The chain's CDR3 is CASSKNPRGYGYTF. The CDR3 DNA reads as TGTGCCAGCAGCAAGAACCCCCGAGGGTATGGCTACACCTTC.

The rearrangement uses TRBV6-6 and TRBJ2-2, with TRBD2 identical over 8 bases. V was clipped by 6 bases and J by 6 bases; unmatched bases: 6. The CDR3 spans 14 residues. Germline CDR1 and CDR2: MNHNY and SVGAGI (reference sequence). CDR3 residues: CASSALAAAGELFF. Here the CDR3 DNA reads TGTGCCAGCAGCGCACTAGCGGCGGCCGGGGAGCTGTTTTTT.

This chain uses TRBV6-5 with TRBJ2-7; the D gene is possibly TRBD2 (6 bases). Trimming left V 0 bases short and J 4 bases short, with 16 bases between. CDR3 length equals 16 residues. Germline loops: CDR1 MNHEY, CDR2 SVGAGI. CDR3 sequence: CASSYSRPEEGYEQYF. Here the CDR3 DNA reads TGTGCCAGCAGTTACTCGAGGCCGGAGGAGGGGTACGAGCAGTACTTC.

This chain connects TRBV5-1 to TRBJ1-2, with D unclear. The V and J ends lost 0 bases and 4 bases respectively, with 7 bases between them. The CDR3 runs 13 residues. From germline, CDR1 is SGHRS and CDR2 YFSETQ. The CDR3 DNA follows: TGCGCCAGCAGCTTGGACTCATTCTATGGCTACACCTTC. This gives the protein CASSLDSFYGYTF.

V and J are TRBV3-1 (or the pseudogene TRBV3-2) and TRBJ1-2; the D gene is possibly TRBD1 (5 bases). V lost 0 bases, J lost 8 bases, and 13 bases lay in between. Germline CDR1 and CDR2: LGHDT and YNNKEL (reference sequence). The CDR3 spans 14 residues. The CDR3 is CASSQDRQGGGYTF. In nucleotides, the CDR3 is TGTGCCAGCAGCCAAGATAGGCAGGGTGGCGGCTACACCTTC.

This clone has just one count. CDR3 amino acids: CASSPRGGGYTF. The CDR3 DNA reads TGTGCCAGCAGCCCGAGAGGAGGGGGCTACACCTTC. V and J are TRBV11-1 and TRBJ1-2, with D uncertain. CDR1 is SGHAT, CDR2 FQDESV, per germline (reference sequence). This CDR3 has 12 amino acids. The V end lost 5 bases, the J end lost 8 bases, and 12 bases lay between the germline ends.

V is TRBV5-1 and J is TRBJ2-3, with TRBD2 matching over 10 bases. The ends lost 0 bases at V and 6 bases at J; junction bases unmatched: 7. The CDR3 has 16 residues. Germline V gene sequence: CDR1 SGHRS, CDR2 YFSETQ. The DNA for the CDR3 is TGCGCCAGCAGCTTGGGGACTAGCGGACCCCGCGATACGCAGTATTTT. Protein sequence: CASSLGTSGPRDTQYF.

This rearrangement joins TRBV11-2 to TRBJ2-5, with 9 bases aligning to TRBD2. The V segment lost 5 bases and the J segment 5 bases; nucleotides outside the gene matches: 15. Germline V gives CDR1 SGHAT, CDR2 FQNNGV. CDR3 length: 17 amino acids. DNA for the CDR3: TGTGCCAGCAGCCACTTTCGGGCCTTAGCGGGGGTGGAGACCCAGTACTTC. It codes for CASSHFRALAGVETQYF.

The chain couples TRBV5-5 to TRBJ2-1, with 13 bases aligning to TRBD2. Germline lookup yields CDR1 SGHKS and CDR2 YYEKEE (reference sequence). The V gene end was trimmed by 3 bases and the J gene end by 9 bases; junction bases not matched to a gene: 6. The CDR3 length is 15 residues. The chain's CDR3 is CASSSGLAGAREQFF. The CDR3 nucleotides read TGTGCCAGCAGCTCCGGACTAGCGGGAGCTCGTGAGCAGTTCTTC.

In DNA form, the CDR3 reads TGTGCCAGCAGCCAGGGGGTCTGGGACACCGGGGAGCTGTTTTTT. It encodes CASSQGVWDTGELFF. The chain couples TRBV5-4 to TRBJ2-2, with 7 bases identical to TRBD1. J gave up 3 bases and V 4 bases, and 6 bases lay outside the gene matches. The V gene's germline CDR1 is SGHNT and CDR2 YYREEE (reference sequence). CDR3 length: 15 amino acids.

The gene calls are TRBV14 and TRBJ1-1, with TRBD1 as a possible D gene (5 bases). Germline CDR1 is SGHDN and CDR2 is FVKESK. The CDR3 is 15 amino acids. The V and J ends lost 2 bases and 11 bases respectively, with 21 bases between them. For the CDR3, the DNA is TGTGCCAGCAGCCAATCGGGTCGGCTTTTGCCAGGGGCTTTCTTT. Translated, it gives CASSQSGRLLPGAFF.

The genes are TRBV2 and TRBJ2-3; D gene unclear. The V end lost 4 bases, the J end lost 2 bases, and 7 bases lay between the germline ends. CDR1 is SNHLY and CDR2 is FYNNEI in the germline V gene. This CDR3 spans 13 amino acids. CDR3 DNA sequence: TGTGCCAGCAGTGTGAGGAACACAGATACGCAGTATTTT. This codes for CASSVRNTDTQYF.

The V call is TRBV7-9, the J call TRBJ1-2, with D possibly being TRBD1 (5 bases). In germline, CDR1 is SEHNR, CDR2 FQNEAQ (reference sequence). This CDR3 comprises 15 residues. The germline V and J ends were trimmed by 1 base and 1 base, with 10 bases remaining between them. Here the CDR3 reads CASSLGQSDNYGYTF. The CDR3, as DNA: TGTGCCAGCAGCTTAGGACAGAGCGATAACTATGGCTACACCTTC.

CDR3 protein: CASGLRQGVGYTF. The CDR3 DNA reads TGTGCCAGCGGGTTAAGACAGGGAGTAGGCTACACCTTC. The rearrangement joins TRBV2 to TRBJ1-2; TRBD1 aligns across 7 bases. Germline CDR1 SNHLY, CDR2 FYNNEI. The CDR3 has 13 residues. J lost 8 bases, V lost 8 bases, and 11 bases had no gene match.

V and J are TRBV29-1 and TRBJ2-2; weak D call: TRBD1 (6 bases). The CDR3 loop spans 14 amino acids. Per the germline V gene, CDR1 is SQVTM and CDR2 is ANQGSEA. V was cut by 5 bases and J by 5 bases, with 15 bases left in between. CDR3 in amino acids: CSVRTALGTGELFF. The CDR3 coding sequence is TGCAGCGTTCGGACAGCCTTGGGGACCGGGGAGCTGTTTTTT.

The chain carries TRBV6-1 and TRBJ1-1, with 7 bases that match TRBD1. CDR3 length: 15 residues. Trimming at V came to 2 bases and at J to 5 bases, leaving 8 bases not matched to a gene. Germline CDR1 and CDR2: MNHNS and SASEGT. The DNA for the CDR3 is TGTGCCAGCAGTGAAACCTCAGGGGGTTGGACTGAAGCTTTCTTT. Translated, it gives CASSETSGGWTEAFF.

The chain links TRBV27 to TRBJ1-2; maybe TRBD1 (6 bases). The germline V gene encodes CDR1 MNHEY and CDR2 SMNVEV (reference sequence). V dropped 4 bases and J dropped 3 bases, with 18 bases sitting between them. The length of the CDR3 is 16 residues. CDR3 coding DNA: TGTGCCAGCAGTTCGATACAGGGCGGTCTTTACTATGGCTACACCTTC. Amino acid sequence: CASSSIQGGLYYGYTF.

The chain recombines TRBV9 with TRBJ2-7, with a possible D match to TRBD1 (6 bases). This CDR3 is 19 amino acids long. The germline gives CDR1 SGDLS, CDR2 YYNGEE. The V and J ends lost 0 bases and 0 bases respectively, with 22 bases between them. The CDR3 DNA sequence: TGTGCCAGCAGCGTAGAGGCAACAGGGTTTTCTTTTTGCTCCTACGAGCAGTACGTC. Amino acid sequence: CASSVEATGFSFCSYEQYV.

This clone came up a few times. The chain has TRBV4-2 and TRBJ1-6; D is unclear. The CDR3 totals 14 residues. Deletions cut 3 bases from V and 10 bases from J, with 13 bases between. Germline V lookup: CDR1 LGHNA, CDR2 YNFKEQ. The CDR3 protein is CASSHLGGNSPLHF. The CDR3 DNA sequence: TGTGCCAGCAGCCACCTTGGAGGGAACTCACCCCTCCACTTT.